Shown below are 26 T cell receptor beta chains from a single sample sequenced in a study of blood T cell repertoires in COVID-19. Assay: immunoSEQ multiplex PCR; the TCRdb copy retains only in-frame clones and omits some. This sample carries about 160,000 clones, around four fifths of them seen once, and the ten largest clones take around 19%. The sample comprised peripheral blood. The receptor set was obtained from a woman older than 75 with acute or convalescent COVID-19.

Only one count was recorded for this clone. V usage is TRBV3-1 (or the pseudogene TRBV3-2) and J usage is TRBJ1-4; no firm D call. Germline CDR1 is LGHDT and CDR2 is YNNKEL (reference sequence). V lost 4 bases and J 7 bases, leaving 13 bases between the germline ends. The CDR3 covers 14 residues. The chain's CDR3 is CASSLSGRGEKLFF. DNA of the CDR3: TGTGCCAGCAGCCTTTCCGGGAGAGGTGAAAAACTGTTTTTT.

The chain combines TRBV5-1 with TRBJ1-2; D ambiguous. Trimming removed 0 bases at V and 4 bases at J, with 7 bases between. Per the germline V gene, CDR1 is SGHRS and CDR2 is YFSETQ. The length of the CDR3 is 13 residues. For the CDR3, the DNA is TGCGCCAGCAGCTTGGACAGCACCTATGGCTACACCTTC. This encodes CASSLDSTYGYTF. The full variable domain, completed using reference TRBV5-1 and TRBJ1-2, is KAGVTQTPRYLIKTRGQQVTLSCSPISGHRSVSWYQQTPGQGLQFLFEYFSETQRNKGNFPGRFSGRQFSNSRSEMNVSTLELGDSALYLCASSLDSTYGYTFGSGTRLTVV.

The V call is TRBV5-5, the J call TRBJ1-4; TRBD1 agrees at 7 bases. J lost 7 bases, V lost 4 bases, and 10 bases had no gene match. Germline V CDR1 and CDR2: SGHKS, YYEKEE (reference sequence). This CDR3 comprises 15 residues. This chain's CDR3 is CASSAVTGRGEKLFF. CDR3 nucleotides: TGTGCCAGCAGCGCCGTGACAGGGCGTGGTGAAAAACTGTTTTTT.

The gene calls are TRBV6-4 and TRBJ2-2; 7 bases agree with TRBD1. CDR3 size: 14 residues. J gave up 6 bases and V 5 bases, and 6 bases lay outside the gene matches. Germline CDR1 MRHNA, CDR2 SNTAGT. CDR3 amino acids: CASSRRTGAGELFF. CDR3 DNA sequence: TGTGCCAGCAGTAGGCGTACAGGGGCCGGGGAGCTGTTTTTT.

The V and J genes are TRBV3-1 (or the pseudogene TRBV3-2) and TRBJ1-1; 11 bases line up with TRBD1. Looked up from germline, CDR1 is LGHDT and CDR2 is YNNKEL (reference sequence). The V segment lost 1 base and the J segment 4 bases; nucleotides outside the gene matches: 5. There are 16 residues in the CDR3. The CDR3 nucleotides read TGTGCCAGCAGCCAAGGGACAGGGGGCATAGGCACTGAAGCTTTCTTT. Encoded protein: CASSQGTGGIGTEAFF.

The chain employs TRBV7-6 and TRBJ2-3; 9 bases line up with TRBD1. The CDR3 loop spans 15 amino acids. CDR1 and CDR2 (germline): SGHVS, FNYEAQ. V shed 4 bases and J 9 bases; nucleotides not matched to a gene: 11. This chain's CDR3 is CASSSPGQGKATQYF. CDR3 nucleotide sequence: TGTGCCAGCAGCTCGCCTGGACAGGGGAAAGCAACGCAGTATTTT.

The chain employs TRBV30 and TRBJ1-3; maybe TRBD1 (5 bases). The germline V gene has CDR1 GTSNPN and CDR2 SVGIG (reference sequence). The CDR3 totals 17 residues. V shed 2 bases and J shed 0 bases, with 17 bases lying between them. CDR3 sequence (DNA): TGTGCCTGGAGTACTGACAGACCAACTAACTCTGGAAACACCATATATTTT. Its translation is CAWSTDRPTNSGNTIYF.

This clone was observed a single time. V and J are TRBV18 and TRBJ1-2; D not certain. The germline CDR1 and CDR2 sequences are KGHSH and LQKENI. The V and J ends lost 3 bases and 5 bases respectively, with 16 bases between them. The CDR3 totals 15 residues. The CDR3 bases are TGTGCCAGCTCACCGCAGACCGGGGTGGGGTATGGCTACACCTTC. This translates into CASSPQTGVGYGYTF.

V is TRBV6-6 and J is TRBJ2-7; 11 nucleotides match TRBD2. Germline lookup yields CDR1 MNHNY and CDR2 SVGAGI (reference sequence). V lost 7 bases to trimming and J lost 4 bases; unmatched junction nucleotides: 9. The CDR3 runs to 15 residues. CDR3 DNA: TGTGCCAGCACCCTAACTAGCGGGAGCTTTTACGAGCAGTACTTC. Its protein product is CASTLTSGSFYEQYF.

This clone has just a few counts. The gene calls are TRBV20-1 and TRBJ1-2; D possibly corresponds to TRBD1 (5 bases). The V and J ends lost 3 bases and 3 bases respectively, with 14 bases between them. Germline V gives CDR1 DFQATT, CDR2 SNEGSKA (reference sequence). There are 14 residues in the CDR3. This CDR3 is CSASIPTGDYGYTF. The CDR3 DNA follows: TGCAGTGCTAGTATCCCCACAGGAGACTATGGCTACACCTTC.

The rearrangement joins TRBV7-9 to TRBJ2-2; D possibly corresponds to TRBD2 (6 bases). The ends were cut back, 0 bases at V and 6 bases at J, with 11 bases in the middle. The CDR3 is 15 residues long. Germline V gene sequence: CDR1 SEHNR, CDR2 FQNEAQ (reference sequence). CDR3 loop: CASSLAEGIPGELFF. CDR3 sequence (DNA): TGTGCCAGCAGCTTAGCGGAGGGAATCCCCGGGGAGCTGTTTTTT.

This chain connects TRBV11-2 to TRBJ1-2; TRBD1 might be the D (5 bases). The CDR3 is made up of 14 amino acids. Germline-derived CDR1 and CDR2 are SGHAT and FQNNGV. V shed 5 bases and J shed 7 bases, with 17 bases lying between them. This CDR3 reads CASSTRAQLRGYTF. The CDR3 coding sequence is TGTGCCAGCAGCACCAGGGCCCAGTTGCGTGGCTACACCTTC.

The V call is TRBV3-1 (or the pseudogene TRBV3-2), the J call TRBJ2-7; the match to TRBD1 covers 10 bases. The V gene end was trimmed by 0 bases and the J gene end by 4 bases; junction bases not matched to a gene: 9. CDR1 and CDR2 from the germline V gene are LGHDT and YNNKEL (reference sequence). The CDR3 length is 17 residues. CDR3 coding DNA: TGTGCCAGCAGCCAAGATCTTAGGACAGGGGGTAGGTACGAGCAGTACTTC. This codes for CASSQDLRTGGRYEQYF.

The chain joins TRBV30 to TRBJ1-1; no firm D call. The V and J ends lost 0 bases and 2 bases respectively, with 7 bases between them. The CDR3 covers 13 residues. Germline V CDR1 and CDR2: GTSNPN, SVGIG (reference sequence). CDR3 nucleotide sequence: TGTGCCTGGAGTGTACAAGATAACACTGAAGCTTTCTTT. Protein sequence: CAWSVQDNTEAFF.

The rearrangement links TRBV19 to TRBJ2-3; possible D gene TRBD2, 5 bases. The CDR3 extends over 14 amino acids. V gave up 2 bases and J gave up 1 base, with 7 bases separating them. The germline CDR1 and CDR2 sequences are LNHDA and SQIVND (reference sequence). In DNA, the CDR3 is TGTGCCAGTAGTATACTAGCCGGCACAGATACGCAGTATTTT. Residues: CASSILAGTDTQYF. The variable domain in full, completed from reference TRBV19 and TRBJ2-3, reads DGGITQSPKYLFRKEGQNVTLSCEQNLNHDAMYWYRQDPGQGLRLIYYSQIVNDFQKGDIAEGYSVSREKKESFPLTVTSAQKNPTAFYLCASSILAGTDTQYFGPGTRLTVL.

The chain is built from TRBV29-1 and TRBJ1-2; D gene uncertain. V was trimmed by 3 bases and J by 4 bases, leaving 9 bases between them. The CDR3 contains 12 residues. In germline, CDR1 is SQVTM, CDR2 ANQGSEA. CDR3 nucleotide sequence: TGCAGCGTTGATACAACTACCTATGGCTACACCTTC. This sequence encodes CSVDTTTYGYTF.

The CDR3 sequence is CASSLRQGPVEKLFF. CDR3 nucleotide sequence: TGTGCCAGCAGTTTGCGACAGGGACCGGTGGAAAAACTGTTTTTT. The rearrangement links TRBV27 to TRBJ1-4; 7 bases match TRBD1. J gave up 8 bases and V 3 bases, and 9 bases lay outside the gene matches. CDR3 size: 15 residues. Germline V gene lookup returns CDR1 MNHEY and CDR2 SMNVEV (reference sequence).

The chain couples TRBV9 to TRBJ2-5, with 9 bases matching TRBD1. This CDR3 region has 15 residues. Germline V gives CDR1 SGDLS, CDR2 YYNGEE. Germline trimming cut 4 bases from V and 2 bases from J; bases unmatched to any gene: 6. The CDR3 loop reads CASSFQQGAQETQYF. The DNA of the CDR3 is TGTGCCAGCAGCTTCCAACAGGGGGCACAAGAGACCCAGTACTTC.

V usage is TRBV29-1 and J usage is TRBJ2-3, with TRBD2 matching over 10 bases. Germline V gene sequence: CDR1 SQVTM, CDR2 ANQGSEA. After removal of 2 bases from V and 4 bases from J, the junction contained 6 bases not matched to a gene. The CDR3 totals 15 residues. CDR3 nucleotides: TGCAGCGTTGAAATATTAGCGGGGGGCCCAGATACGCAGTATTTT. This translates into CSVEILAGGPDTQYF.

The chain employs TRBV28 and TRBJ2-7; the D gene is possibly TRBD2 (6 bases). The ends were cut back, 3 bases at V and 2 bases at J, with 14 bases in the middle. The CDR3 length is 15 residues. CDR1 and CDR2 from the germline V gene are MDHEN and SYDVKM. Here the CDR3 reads CASSLGGALPYEQYF. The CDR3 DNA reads TGTGCCAGCAGTTTGGGGGGAGCGTTACCCTACGAGCAGTACTTC.

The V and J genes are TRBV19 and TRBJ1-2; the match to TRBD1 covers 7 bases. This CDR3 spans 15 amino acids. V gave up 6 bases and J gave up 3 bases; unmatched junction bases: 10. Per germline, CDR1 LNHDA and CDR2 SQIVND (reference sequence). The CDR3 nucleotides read TGTGCCAGTAGCACAGCCAGGGGGATTGACTATGGCTACACCTTC. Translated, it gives CASSTARGIDYGYTF. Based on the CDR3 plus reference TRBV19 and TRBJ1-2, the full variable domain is DGGITQSPKYLFRKEGQNVTLSCEQNLNHDAMYWYRQDPGQGLRLIYYSQIVNDFQKGDIAEGYSVSREKKESFPLTVTSAQKNPTAFYLCASSTARGIDYGYTFGSGTRLTVV.

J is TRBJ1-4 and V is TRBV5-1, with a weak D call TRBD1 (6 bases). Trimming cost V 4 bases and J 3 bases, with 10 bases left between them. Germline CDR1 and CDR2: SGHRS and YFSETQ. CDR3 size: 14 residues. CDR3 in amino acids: CASSRGGSNEKLFF. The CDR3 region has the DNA TGCGCCAGCAGCAGAGGGGGATCTAATGAAAAACTGTTTTTT. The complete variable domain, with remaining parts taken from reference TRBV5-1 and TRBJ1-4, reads KAGVTQTPRYLIKTRGQQVTLSCSPISGHRSVSWYQQTPGQGLQFLFEYFSETQRNKGNFPGRFSGRQFSNSRSEMNVSTLELGDSALYLCASSRGGSNEKLFFGSGTQLSVL.

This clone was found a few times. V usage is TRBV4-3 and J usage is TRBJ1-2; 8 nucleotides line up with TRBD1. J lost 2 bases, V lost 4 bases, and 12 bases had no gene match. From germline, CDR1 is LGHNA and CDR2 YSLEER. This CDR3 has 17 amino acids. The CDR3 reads CASSPQAAGGKNYGYTF. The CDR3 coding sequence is TGCGCCAGCAGCCCGCAGGCGGCAGGGGGCAAAAACTATGGCTACACCTTC.

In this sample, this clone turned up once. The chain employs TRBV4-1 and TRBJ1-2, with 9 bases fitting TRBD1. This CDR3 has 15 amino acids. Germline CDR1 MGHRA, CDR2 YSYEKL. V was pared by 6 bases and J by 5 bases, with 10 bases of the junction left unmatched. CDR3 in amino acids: CASSLRGQGIYGYTF. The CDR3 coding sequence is TGCGCCAGCAGTCTCCGGGGACAGGGCATATATGGCTACACCTTC.

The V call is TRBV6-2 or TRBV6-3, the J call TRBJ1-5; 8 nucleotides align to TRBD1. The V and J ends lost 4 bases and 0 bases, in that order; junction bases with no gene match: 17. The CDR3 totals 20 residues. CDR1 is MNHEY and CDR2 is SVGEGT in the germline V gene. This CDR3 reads CASSSLLRQGAGYSNQPQHF. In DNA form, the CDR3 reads TGTGCCAGCAGTTCCCTCCTGAGGCAGGGGGCGGGCTATAGCAATCAGCCCCAGCATTTT.

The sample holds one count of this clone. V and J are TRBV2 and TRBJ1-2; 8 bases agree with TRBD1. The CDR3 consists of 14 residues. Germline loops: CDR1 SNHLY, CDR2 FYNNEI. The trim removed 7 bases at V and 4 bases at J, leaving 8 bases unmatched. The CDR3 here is CASTTLGTGYGYTF. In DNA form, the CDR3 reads TGTGCCAGCACCACTCTAGGGACAGGCTATGGCTACACCTTC.